What follows are 12 T cell receptor beta chains derived from one specimen sequenced in a study of cytomegalovirus exposure and HLA in healthy donors. The PCR made use of 60 Vbeta and 13 Jbeta primers. The table came from immunoSEQ multiplex PCR; TCRdb's copy has only in-frame clones and leaves some out. The sample has roughly 120,000 clones; around 61% are singletons. Sequenced sample: PBMCs. The origin of the receptors is a woman aged 30 to 39 in good health and CMV-seronegative.

The chain's CDR3 is CASSIALFRGNTEAFF. The CDR3 DNA sequence: TGTGCCAGTAGTATAGCCCTCTTCAGGGGGAACACTGAAGCTTTCTTT. The rearrangement links TRBV19 to TRBJ1-1; D might be TRBD1 (6 bases). The CDR3 totals 16 residues. Trimming removed 1 base from V and 1 base from J, with 13 bases in between. Germline V gives CDR1 LNHDA, CDR2 SQIVND (reference sequence).

This chain links TRBV11-3 with TRBJ2-1; 14 bases are shared with TRBD2. Per germline, CDR1 SGHNT and CDR2 YENEEA. The CDR3 loop spans 15 amino acids. V gave up 6 bases and J gave up 6 bases; unmatched junction bases: 4. CDR3 sequence (DNA): TGTGCCAGCAGTTTCGGACTAGCGGGAGGCAATGAGCAGTTCTTC. This sequence encodes CASSFGLAGGNEQFF.

The chain's CDR3 is CAISRGQGNYGYTF. The CDR3 coding sequence is TGTGCCATCAGTAGGGGACAGGGGAACTATGGCTACACCTTC. V gene TRBV10-3 combines with J gene TRBJ1-2, with 10 positions matching TRBD1. The CDR3 loop spans 14 amino acids. Germline-derived CDR1 and CDR2 are ENHRY and SYGVKD. V was pared by 5 bases and J by 2 bases, with 2 bases of the junction left unmatched.

V and J are TRBV7-2 and TRBJ2-1; 8 bases align to TRBD2. Trimming took 1 base from V and 1 from J; bases not matched to a gene: 3. Germline V gene lookup returns CDR1 SGHTA and CDR2 FQGNSA. The CDR3 runs 16 residues. The CDR3 protein is CASSLEAGDSYNEQFF. In DNA, the CDR3 is TGTGCCAGCAGCTTAGAAGCGGGAGATTCCTACAATGAGCAGTTCTTC.

The gene calls are TRBV5-4 and TRBJ2-1; 10 bases are shared with TRBD2. The CDR3 consists of 15 residues. Germline V gene lookup returns CDR1 SGHNT and CDR2 YYREEE (reference sequence). The V segment lost 4 bases and the J segment 13 bases; nucleotides outside the gene matches: 14. As DNA, the CDR3 is TGTGCCAGCAGCATGAGCGGGAGGGCATCCCGTGGACAGTTCTTC. This encodes CASSMSGRASRGQFF.

The genes are TRBV6-5 and TRBJ2-7; TRBD1 matches at 7 bases. This CDR3 comprises 15 residues. CDR1 MNHEY and CDR2 SVGAGI come from the germline V gene. The ends lost 0 bases at V and 7 bases at J; junction bases unmatched: 9. The CDR3 spells CASSYSYRGVGEQYF. The DNA for the CDR3 is TGTGCCAGCAGTTACTCGTACAGGGGAGTAGGGGAGCAGTACTTC.

The J gene is TRBJ2-1, the V gene TRBV6-5; 8 bases align to TRBD2. This CDR3 comprises 15 residues. V gave up 8 bases and J gave up 3 bases; unmatched junction bases: 9. The germline gives CDR1 MNHEY, CDR2 SVGAGI. CDR3 DNA sequence: TGTGCCAGCTTCGCTACCGGGACTAGCTACAATGAGCAGTTCTTC. It yields the protein CASFATGTSYNEQFF.

This clone was seen only a few times. This specimen includes other DNA sequences encoding the same CDR3. The rearrangement joins TRBV7-9 to TRBJ1-1, with D unclear. This CDR3 spans 14 amino acids. Germline assignment: CDR1 SEHNR and CDR2 FQNEAQ (reference sequence). The V and J ends lost 0 bases and 5 bases respectively, with 10 bases between them. The CDR3 DNA follows: TGTGCCAGCAGCTTAGCCTCCGGAGGAACTGAAGCTTTCTTT. It translates to CASSLASGGTEAFF.

The chain is built from TRBV29-1 and TRBJ1-4, with D perhaps matching TRBD1 (6 bases). Germline lookup yields CDR1 SQVTM and CDR2 ANQGSEA. This CDR3 comprises 13 residues. V lost 6 bases and J lost 4, with 12 bases in between. The CDR3 here is CSVVQGFNEKLFF. The CDR3 coding sequence is TGCAGCGTGGTGCAGGGGTTTAATGAAAAACTGTTTTTT.

V is TRBV28 and J is TRBJ2-1, with a possible D match to TRBD1 (5 bases). The CDR3 runs 12 residues. The V end was cut by 10 bases, the J end by 6 bases, with 13 bases between. Per germline, CDR1 MDHEN and CDR2 SYDVKM. In DNA, the CDR3 is TGTGCCACCAAGGGGCCTAGCAATGAGCAGTTCTTC. Its protein is CATKGPSNEQFF.

The chain has TRBV18 and TRBJ2-7, with 7 nucleotides matching TRBD1. CDR3 length equals 16 residues. V shed 6 bases and J 3 bases; nucleotides not matched to a gene: 14. CDR1 KGHSH and CDR2 LQKENI come from the germline V gene. In nucleotides, the CDR3 is TGTGCCAGCTCCCCCCTCTCCCGGGACAGATACTACGAGCAGTACTTC. It encodes CASSPLSRDRYYEQYF.

The rearrangement joins TRBV12-5 to TRBJ1-1, with a tentative D call TRBD1 (6 bases). This CDR3 is 13 amino acids long. Germline CDR1 reads LGHNT; CDR2 reads FRNRAP. Trimming left V 2 bases short and J 4 bases short, with 8 bases between. In nucleotides, the CDR3 is TGTGCTAGTGGTTTGAACAGGGCCACTGAAGCTTTCTTT. Encoded protein: CASGLNRATEAFF.